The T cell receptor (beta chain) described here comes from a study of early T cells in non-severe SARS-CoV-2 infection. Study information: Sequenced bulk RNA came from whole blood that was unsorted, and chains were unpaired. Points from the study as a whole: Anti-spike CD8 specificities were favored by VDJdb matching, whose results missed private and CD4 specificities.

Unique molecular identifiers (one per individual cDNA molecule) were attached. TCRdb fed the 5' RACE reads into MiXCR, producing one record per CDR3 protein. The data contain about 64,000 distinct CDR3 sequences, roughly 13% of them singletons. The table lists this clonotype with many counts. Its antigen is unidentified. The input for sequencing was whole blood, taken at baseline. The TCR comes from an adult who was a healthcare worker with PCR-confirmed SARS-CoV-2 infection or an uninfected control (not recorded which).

CDR3 DNA sequence: TGTGCCAGCAGTTGGTCCTACTACGAGCAGTACTTC. It translates to CASSWSYYEQYF. The rearrangement links TRBV28 to TRBJ2-7; D is undetermined. V was pared by 4 bases and J by 3 bases, with 7 bases between. This CDR3 has 12 amino acids. Germline V gives CDR1 MDHEN, CDR2 SYDVKM.